These T cell receptor beta chains were read from a single sample in a study of blood T cell repertoires in COVID-19. The data were produced by immunoSEQ multiplex PCR, yet TCRdb's version contains in-frame clones alone and is incomplete. The table lists 150,000 or so clones, 84% of them singletons, with 5.8% in the top ten. The material sequenced was PBMCs or T cells enriched from blood (not recorded which). The receptor source for this set is a woman aged 50 to 60 who had been exposed to COVID-19. Each CDR3 is given with its conserved first and last residue. A D gene is named only where the DNA matches it firmly. Rows give clone size only sometimes, using once, few, many, or a class for an expanded clone.

D gene,J gene,clone size,V gene,CDR3 DNA,CDR3 protein
-,TRBJ1-5,-,TRBV12-5,TGTGCTAGTGGTACATCGGGGACCGGGGGGCCCCAGCATTTT,CASGTSGTGGPQHF
-,TRBJ2-2,-,TRBV19,TGTGCCAGTAGAAATAACCCACAAGTCGGGGAGCTGTTTTTT,CASRNNPQVGELFF
-,TRBJ1-5,once,TRBV4-1,TGCGCCAGCAGCCAAGGTATCCAGAATCCGGCCAGTACGAGGCATCAGCCCCAGCATTTT,CASSQGIQNPASTRHQPQHF
-,TRBJ2-1,-,TRBV24-1,TGTGCCACCAGTGCCGGGACTTTCTACAATGAGCAGTTCTTC,CATSAGTFYNEQFF
TRBD1,TRBJ1-2,-,TRBV29-1,TGCAGCGCCTCGGACAGGGGGCTCTATGGCTACACCTTC,CSASDRGLYGYTF
-,TRBJ1-2,-,TRBV19,TGTGCCAGTAGTAGTCTCACAGGGATAGACTATGGCTACACCTTC,CASSSLTGIDYGYTF
-,TRBJ1-2,few,TRBV2,TGTGCCAGCAGGGCAAACCTGGGACATCATAGTAACTATGGCTACACCTTC,CASRANLGHHSNYGYTF
TRBD1,TRBJ1-5,-,TRBV30,TGTGCCTGGAGTGTATCAGGACAGGGGGTAGCCCAGCATTTT,CAWSVSGQGVAQHF
-,TRBJ1-1,-,TRBV3-1/TRBV3-2,TGTGCCAGCAGCCAAGGGGCACAGGGTTTAGCTGAAGCTTTCTTT,CASSQGAQGLAEAFF
-,TRBJ1-1,-,TRBV5-6,TGTGCCAGCAGCTTGGTGGGCAGGAACACTGAAGCTTTCTTT,CASSLVGRNTEAFF
-,TRBJ2-7,-,TRBV6-5,TGTGCCAGCAGTTACTTCGGACAGTCCTACGAGCAGTACTTC,CASSYFGQSYEQYF